This note documents a single TCR beta chain sequence. RNA extraction was followed by reverse transcription into cDNA, which acted as the sequencing template. TCRdb keeps only in-frame clones here, not all; method: immunoSEQ multiplex PCR. The data contain roughly 250,000 clones, about two thirds of them singletons. CDR3 size: 14 residues. Germline CDR1 and CDR2: SQVTM and ANQGSEA. V dropped 5 bases and J dropped 0 bases, with 13 bases sitting between them. The data are from a study of CD8+ T cells in alopecia areata. This receptor was identified in a human donor with alopecia areata. This chain joins TRBV29-1 and TRBJ1-1; unclear D gene. The sample here was CD4+ T cells sorted from blood, taken at week 0. The CDR3 bases are TGCAGCGTTTTCCCGGACGGACTGAACACTGAAGCTTTCTTT. Amino acid sequence: CSVFPDGLNTEAFF.